This is a list of T cell receptor beta chains from one sample in a study of OX40 agonist ivuxolimab in advanced cancers. Profiled with immunoSEQ multiplex PCR; TCRdb holds only in-frame clones, not every one. The data hold fewer than 120,000 clones, with 89% observed a single time. The sample was CD4+ or CD8+ T cells sorted from blood, taken in a trial of the OX40 agonist ivuxolimab. Receptor source: an adult with an advanced solid tumor such as melanoma, head and neck, liver or kidney cancer. The CDR3 runs from the conserved cysteine through the conserved F or W. D genes are given only for firm matches. Some rows have no size entry. The others give once, few or many, or a class for an expanded clone.

DNA	CDR3	size	V	J	length	D
TGTGCCAGCAGGAGGGGGGGGGAGAACTACAATGAGCAGTTCTTC	CASRRGGENYNEQFF	-	TRBV2	TRBJ2-1	15	-
TGCAGCGCCGGAATGACTAGCGGGGTTATGGAGCAGTACTTC	CSAGMTSGVMEQYF	-	TRBV29-1	TRBJ2-7	14	TRBD2
TGTGCCAGCAGCTTGGGTGGCGGTAACACCGGGGAGCTGTTTTTT	CASSLGGGNTGELFF	-	TRBV5-6	TRBJ2-2	15	-
TGTGCCAGCAGCTTAAGGTTGGCCGGACGCGGAAACACCATATATTTT	CASSLRLAGRGNTIYF	-	TRBV7-2	TRBJ1-3	16	-
TGTGCCAGCAGTATACAGAGGTCGAACACCGGGGAGCTGTTTTTT	CASSIQRSNTGELFF	-	TRBV7-2	TRBJ2-2	15	-
TGTGCCAGCAGCTTAAACAACCAAGAGACCCAGTACTTC	CASSLNNQETQYF	-	TRBV7-3	TRBJ2-5	13	-
TGTGCCAGCAGCGTAGACTCGGGAGAGGCGGGGGCCTACGAGCAGTACTTC	CASSVDSGEAGAYEQYF	-	TRBV9	TRBJ2-7	17	TRBD2
TGTGCCAGCAGCTTAGCGAGGGGGTCAAATGAAAAACTGTTTTTT	CASSLARGSNEKLFF	-	TRBV7-2	TRBJ1-4	15	-
TGTGCCAGCAGCGTAGAAGATTGGGGGGGTACTGAAGCTTTCTTT	CASSVEDWGGTEAFF	-	TRBV9	TRBJ1-1	15	-
TGTGCCAGCAGCAGGGATGTCGAGGAAAACACTGAAGCTTTCTTT	CASSRDVEENTEAFF	-	TRBV9	TRBJ1-1	15	-
TGTGCCAGCAGTCCGGGGACAGGGGGCGGGACTGAAGCTTTCTTT	CASSPGTGGGTEAFF	-	TRBV27	TRBJ1-1	15	TRBD1
TGTGCCTGGAATCCCTCGACCAGGGCGCGCTTCGACGAGCAGTACTTC	CAWNPSTRARFDEQYF	-	TRBV30	TRBJ2-7	16	-
TGTGCCAGTAGGCGGGACATAAGCTCCTACGAGCAGTACTTC	CASRRDISSYEQYF	-	TRBV19	TRBJ2-7	14	-
TGTGCCAGCAGCTTGGGCGGTTCGGGGCAGCCCCAGCATTTT	CASSLGGSGQPQHF	-	TRBV11-2	TRBJ1-5	14	-
TGTGCCAGCAGCTTTAGCCGGGACCCTAACTATGGCTACACCTTC	CASSFSRDPNYGYTF	-	TRBV27	TRBJ1-2	15	-
TGTGCCAGCAGTTTGCCAGGGGAAAGCTCTGGAAACACCATATATTTT	CASSLPGESSGNTIYF	-	TRBV28	TRBJ1-3	16	-
TGTGCCATCAAGACAGGCCCCGCGGGGTACGAGCAGTACTTC	CAIKTGPAGYEQYF	-	TRBV10-3	TRBJ2-7	14	-
TGTGCCAGCAGCCAAGCGGCACAGCAAAATTCACCCCTCCACTTT	CASSQAAQQNSPLHF	few	TRBV4-2	TRBJ1-6	15	-
TGTGCCAGCGGGGGGACAGGGAGCAATCAGCCCCAGCATTTT	CASGGTGSNQPQHF	-	TRBV6-5	TRBJ1-5	14	TRBD1
TGTGCCAGTAGTATAGTGTGGCTCAACACCGGGGAGCTGTTTTTT	CASSIVWLNTGELFF	-	TRBV19	TRBJ2-2	15	-
TGTGCCAGCAGCTTACTACAACAGGGGGCAAGGAACACTGAAGCTTTCTTT	CASSLLQQGARNTEAFF	-	TRBV7-8	TRBJ1-1	17	TRBD1
TGTGCCAGCAGTCAAAACGGGGGATACCAGCCCCAGCATTTT	CASSQNGGYQPQHF	-	TRBV7-8	TRBJ1-5	14	-
TGTGCCAGCAGCTTATCGGGCGCAGGTAACGCTGAAGCTTTCTTT	CASSLSGAGNAEAFF	once	TRBV7-3	TRBJ1-1	15	-
TGTGCCAGCAGTTTCCGCGGGCAAGGGGCTGGCTACACCTTC	CASSFRGQGAGYTF	-	TRBV28	TRBJ1-2	14	-
TGTGCCAGCAGCGTTGGGGGTCGAGAGACCCAGTACTTC	CASSVGGRETQYF	-	TRBV9	TRBJ2-5	13	-
TGTGCCAGCGGGGGAAAGGATGCAACTAATGAAAAACTGTTTTTT	CASGGKDATNEKLFF	once	TRBV2	TRBJ1-4	15	-
TGTGCCAGCAGTGTGGCAGGGCGACGTGGCTACACCTTC	CASSVAGRRGYTF	once	TRBV27	TRBJ1-2	13	-
TGTGCCAGTAGAAAACAGGGCTACGAGCAGTACTTC	CASRKQGYEQYF	-	TRBV5-6	TRBJ2-7	12	-